These 24 T cell receptor beta chains share one sample of origin, sequenced in a study of cytomegalovirus exposure and HLA in healthy donors. The PCR ran on 60 Vbeta and 13 Jbeta primers. Only in-frame clones appear in the TCRdb table, and some are missing; sequencing was by immunoSEQ multiplex PCR. Counted here are approximately 73,000 clones, 60% to 75% occurring once; the ten biggest clones make up roughly an eighth. The material sequenced was PBMCs. The receptor source for this set is a man in his 70s in good health and CMV-seronegative.

The chain uses TRBV18 and TRBJ1-5; the match to TRBD1 covers 8 bases. The CDR3 covers 13 residues. Per the germline V gene, CDR1 is KGHSH and CDR2 is LQKENI. Unmatched junction bases numbered 4, after V lost 3 bases and J lost 9 bases. CDR3 region: CASSPDRDRPQHF. The CDR3, as DNA: TGTGCCAGCTCACCGGACAGGGATCGGCCCCAGCATTTT.

The V gene is TRBV5-5, the J gene TRBJ2-7; the match to TRBD1 covers 10 bases. Trimming removed 5 bases from V and 4 bases from J; junction bases left unmatched: 9. The CDR3 totals 15 residues. The germline gives CDR1 SGHKS, CDR2 YYEKEE (reference sequence). CDR3 sequence (DNA): TGTGCCAGCAGATTAGGACAGGGGGAGTGGTACGAGCAGTACTTC. Amino acids: CASRLGQGEWYEQYF.

A few counts support this clone. V is TRBV7-9 and J is TRBJ1-1, with 10 bases lining up with TRBD1. Germline V gene lookup returns CDR1 SEHNR and CDR2 FQNEAQ (reference sequence). The CDR3 is 17 residues long. After removal of 6 bases from V and 1 base from J, the junction contained 11 bases not matched to a gene. Here the CDR3 reads CASSSGTGVRQNTEAFF. As DNA, the CDR3 is TGTGCCAGCAGTTCCGGGACAGGGGTCCGACAGAACACTGAAGCTTTCTTT.

The V gene is TRBV19, the J gene TRBJ2-4; possible D gene TRBD2, 5 bases. CDR1 and CDR2 (germline): LNHDA, SQIVND (reference sequence). V shed 7 bases and J shed 8 bases, with 15 bases lying between them. The CDR3 runs 13 residues. The CDR3 reads CASTIAGGDIQYF. In DNA, the CDR3 is TGTGCCAGTACCATCGCGGGTGGGGACATTCAGTACTTC.

This sequence joins TRBV7-2 and TRBJ1-2, with D perhaps TRBD1 (6 bases). With 2 bases removed from V and 12 bases from J, the gap between germline ends came to 13 bases. From germline, CDR1 is SGHTA and CDR2 FQGNSA. This CDR3 is built from 12 residues. CDR3 coding DNA: TGTGCCAGCAGCTTATGGGACAACTCCCACACCTTC. It codes for CASSLWDNSHTF.

This chain uses TRBV7-2 with TRBJ2-1; tentative D call: TRBD1 (5 bases). CDR1 and CDR2 from the germline V gene are SGHTA and FQGNSA. This CDR3 has 13 amino acids. The V and J ends lost 5 bases and 8 bases respectively, with 13 bases between them. Here the CDR3 reads CASSGWQGYEQFF. The DNA of the CDR3 is TGTGCCAGCAGCGGGTGGCAGGGTTATGAGCAGTTCTTC.

The J gene is TRBJ2-1, the V gene TRBV5-1; 7 bases match TRBD2. This CDR3 region has 13 residues. V gave up 5 bases and J gave up 4 bases; unmatched junction bases: 3. The germline V gene has CDR1 SGHRS and CDR2 YFSETQ. CDR3 nucleotide sequence: TGCGCCAGCAGGAGGACTAGTTACAATGAGCAGTTCTTC. It yields the protein CASRRTSYNEQFF.

J is TRBJ2-7 and V is TRBV6-1, with 9 bases that match TRBD1. CDR3 size: 15 residues. V lost 0 bases, J lost 7 bases, and 7 bases stayed unmatched. Looked up from germline, CDR1 is MNHNS and CDR2 is SASEGT. The CDR3 loop reads CASSEAGTGTREQYF. CDR3 nucleotide sequence: TGTGCCAGCAGTGAAGCTGGGACAGGGACTCGAGAGCAGTACTTC.

This clone turned up a few times. V usage is TRBV18 and J usage is TRBJ1-5; TRBD1 matches at 9 bases. The ends lost 6 bases at V and 4 bases at J; junction bases unmatched: 10. This CDR3 contains 16 residues. CDR1 KGHSH and CDR2 LQKENI come from the germline V gene. The DNA of the CDR3 is TGTGCCAGCTCCCAGGGACAGGGAGAAGCAAATCAGCCCCAGCATTTT. Translated, it gives CASSQGQGEANQPQHF.

A few counts support this clone. The chain recombines TRBV6-5 with TRBJ2-7; D gene uncertain. Trimming stripped 4 bases from V and 3 bases from J, with 4 bases between. The CDR3 totals 11 residues. Germline CDR1 and CDR2: MNHEY and SVGAGI. In DNA, the CDR3 is TGTGCCAGCAGTTCAAACTACGAGCAGTACTTC. It specifies CASSSNYEQYF.

This chain links TRBV18 with TRBJ2-7; 10 bases map to TRBD1. CDR1 and CDR2 from the germline V gene are KGHSH and LQKENI. The junction had 2 bases not matched to a gene; V was cut back by 3 bases and J by 3 bases. The CDR3 is 14 residues long. DNA for the CDR3: TGTGCCAGCTCACCGGGACAGGGGAGCTACGAGCAGTACTTC. Amino acid sequence: CASSPGQGSYEQYF.

The V and J genes are TRBV7-6 and TRBJ2-5; tentative D call: TRBD2 (5 bases). CDR3 length equals 13 residues. V was cut by 4 bases and J by 7 bases, with 13 bases left in between. Per the germline V gene, CDR1 is SGHVS and CDR2 is FNYEAQ. CDR3: CASSSSQTRTQYF. The CDR3, as DNA: TGTGCCAGCAGCTCTAGCCAGACTCGGACCCAGTACTTC.

The rearrangement joins TRBV7-2 to TRBJ2-7; the D is unclear. The germline V and J ends were trimmed by 1 base and 0 bases, with 10 bases remaining between them. The CDR3 is 15 residues long. Germline assignment: CDR1 SGHTA and CDR2 FQGNSA. DNA for the CDR3: TGTGCCAGCAGCTTAGTCTCCGCGGACTCCTACGAGCAGTACTTC. It is translated as CASSLVSADSYEQYF. Full variable domain (missing parts from reference TRBV7-2 and TRBJ2-7): GAGVSQSPSNKVTEKGKDVELRCDPISGHTALYWYRQSLGQGLEFLIYFQGNSAPDKSGLPSDRFSAERTGGSVSTLTIQRTQQEDSAVYLCASSLVSADSYEQYFGPGTRLTVT.

V is TRBV7-2 and J is TRBJ1-5; the D gene is possibly TRBD1 (5 bases). Trimming took off 5 bases at V and 2 bases at J, with 16 bases between the two ends. Germline CDR1 reads SGHTA; CDR2 reads FQGNSA. The length of the CDR3 is 16 residues. Here the CDR3 reads CASSPGRFGGNQPQHF. The CDR3 DNA reads TGTGCCAGCAGCCCAGGGAGGTTCGGTGGCAATCAGCCCCAGCATTTT.

Comment on this clone: Since the CDR3 does not end with the conserved phenylalanine or tryptophan, this likely comes from a read error. The CDR3 is CASSHNRAMNTEAFS. The CDR3 DNA follows: TGTGCCAGCAGCCACAACAGGGCAATGAACACTGAAGCTTTCTCT. The genes are TRBV7-2 and TRBJ1-1, with TRBD1 as a possible D gene (6 bases). Per germline, CDR1 SGHTA and CDR2 FQGNSA. The CDR3 consists of 15 residues. Trimming pared 5 bases from V and 0 bases from J, leaving 13 bases between.

The V call is TRBV5-1, the J call TRBJ2-7; 10 bases match TRBD1. Trimming took 4 bases from V and 4 from J; bases not matched to a gene: 11. The CDR3 runs 16 residues. Germline V gives CDR1 SGHRS, CDR2 YFSETQ. This chain's CDR3 is CASSLEGGDRGYEQYF. The DNA of the CDR3 is TGCGCCAGCAGCCTCGAGGGGGGGGACAGGGGATACGAGCAGTACTTC.

This clone was observed a few times. The gene calls are TRBV19 and TRBJ1-2, with 10 bases matching TRBD1. Germline assignment: CDR1 LNHDA and CDR2 SQIVND (reference sequence). The junction had 7 bases not matched to a gene; V was cut back by 6 bases and J by 6 bases. CDR3 length equals 14 residues. DNA of the CDR3: TGTGCCAGTAGCCTGACAGGGGGCGTGGATGGCTACACCTTC. It is translated as CASSLTGGVDGYTF.

This clone was detected only a few times. This chain uses TRBV7-2 with TRBJ1-2; 7 bases are a match to TRBD1. Germline V gene data show CDR1 as SGHTA and CDR2 as FQGNSA. The V gene end was trimmed by 3 bases and the J gene end by 6 bases; junction bases not matched to a gene: 10. The CDR3 is 15 residues long. DNA for the CDR3: TGTGCCAGCAGCTTTCCCGCCGACAGGGAGCATGGCTACACCTTC. Protein sequence: CASSFPADREHGYTF.

This clone was seen only a few times. The V and J genes are TRBV6-6 and TRBJ2-3, with 7 bases identical to TRBD1. This CDR3 spans 12 amino acids. Unmatched junction bases numbered 11, after V lost 9 bases and J lost 11 bases. Per the germline V gene, CDR1 is MNHNY and CDR2 is SVGAGI (reference sequence). The CDR3 sequence is CASGDSPRMQYF. CDR3 sequence (DNA): TGTGCCAGTGGGGACAGTCCCCGGATGCAGTATTTT.

This clone was seen a few times. A read error may produce the germline difference seen at one junction end. The chain combines TRBV7-7 with TRBJ2-3, with D uncertain. The CDR3 is 13 amino acids. The germline gives CDR1 SSHAT, CDR2 FNYEAQ (reference sequence). The CDR3 nucleotides are TGTGCTAGCAGCTACCATGAGGCAGATACGCAGTATTTT. Protein product: CASSYHEADTQYF.

This clone was seen just once. The chain uses TRBV19 and TRBJ1-1; weak D call: TRBD1 (5 bases). CDR1 and CDR2 from the germline V gene are LNHDA and SQIVND (reference sequence). The CDR3 extends over 16 amino acids. Trimming shortened V by 8 bases and J by 1 base, and 20 bases separated the two germline ends. The CDR3 DNA sequence: TGTGCCAGTCGCCCAGGGCTTTACGTTTCGAACACTGAAGCTTTCTTT. Amino acids: CASRPGLYVSNTEAFF.

This clone was picked up one time. The chain has TRBV7-9 and TRBJ2-3, with 9 bases that match TRBD2. Trimming cost V 4 bases and J 3 bases; bases outside gene matches: 8. Germline V gene data show CDR1 as SEHNR and CDR2 as FQNEAQ (reference sequence). There are 16 residues in the CDR3. The CDR3 DNA is TGTGCCAGCAGCTCCCCGCGGGGGGGCGGGACAGATACGCAGTATTTT. Translated: CASSSPRGGGTDTQYF.

J is TRBJ2-5 and V is TRBV14, with 10 bases that match TRBD2. The germline V gene has CDR1 SGHDN and CDR2 FVKESK. Trimming cost V 0 bases and J 1 base; bases outside gene matches: 14. This CDR3 spans 20 amino acids. CDR3 sequence: CASSQEGFLAGVPTQETQYF. DNA for the CDR3: TGTGCCAGCAGCCAAGAAGGGTTTCTAGCGGGAGTCCCCACCCAAGAGACCCAGTACTTC.

The chain is built from TRBV30 and TRBJ1-4; 8 nucleotides align to TRBD1. V lost 2 bases, J lost 7 bases, and 3 bases stayed unmatched. CDR1 GTSNPN and CDR2 SVGIG come from the germline V gene (reference sequence). This CDR3 has 13 amino acids. The CDR3 sequence is CAWSQGAVEKLFF. The CDR3 DNA is TGTGCCTGGAGTCAGGGGGCGGTTGAAAAACTGTTTTTT. The entire variable domain, with the rest obtained from reference TRBV30 and TRBJ1-4, is as follows: SQTIHQWPATLVQPVGSPLSLECTVEGTSNPNLYWYRQAAGRGLQLLFYSVGIGQISSEVPQNLSASRPQDRQFILSSKKLLLSDSGFYLCAWSQGAVEKLFFGSGTQLSVL.